Each of the 27 T cell receptor beta chains below was sequenced from the same sample in a study of cytomegalovirus exposure and HLA in healthy donors. Generated by immunoSEQ multiplex PCR, the TCRdb table keeps only in-frame clones and is missing some. The sample consists of fewer than 200,000 clones, about 85% of them appearing once. Material: PBMCs. The origin of the receptors is a man between 18 and 35 years old in good health and CMV-seropositive.

The V and J genes are TRBV7-8 and TRBJ2-2, with D uncertain. The V end was cut by 0 bases, the J end by 7 bases, with 9 bases between. The germline V gene has CDR1 SGHVS and CDR2 FQNEAQ. The CDR3 spans 14 residues. CDR3 DNA sequence: TGTGCCAGCAGCTTAGCGCAGGAAGTCGGGGAGCTGTTTTTT. As protein: CASSLAQEVGELFF.

This chain links TRBV28 with TRBJ2-1; 8 positions agree with TRBD1. V dropped 6 bases and J dropped 8; count of bases not matched to a gene: 9. This CDR3 is 14 amino acids long. The V gene's germline CDR1 is MDHEN and CDR2 SYDVKM. The CDR3 DNA sequence: TGTGCCAGCAGCCTAGGACAGGGCGTCGATGAGCAGTTCTTC. Translation: CASSLGQGVDEQFF.

The CDR3 DNA reads as TGTGCCAGCCGGACTAGGGGCCAAGAGACCCAGTACTTC. Translation: CASRTRGQETQYF. The chain is built from TRBV2 and TRBJ2-5, with 7 bases that match TRBD2. This CDR3 has 13 residues. Germline CDR1 and CDR2: SNHLY and FYNNEI. Trimming at V came to 8 bases and at J to 1 base, leaving 4 bases not matched to a gene.

This chain uses TRBV5-4 with TRBJ2-7; 12 bases align to TRBD2. Germline V lookup: CDR1 SGHNT, CDR2 YYREEE (reference sequence). CDR3 length equals 19 residues. With V trimmed by 3 bases and J by 2 bases, 15 bases remained unmatched. Here the CDR3 reads CASSYGLAGQGGRAYEQYF. CDR3 nucleotides: TGTGCCAGCAGCTATGGACTAGCGGGACAAGGCGGCAGGGCCTACGAGCAGTACTTC.

This chain connects TRBV4-1 to TRBJ1-2, with 7 bases matching TRBD1. Germline V lookup: CDR1 MGHRA, CDR2 YSYEKL. Trimming removed 2 bases from V and 0 bases from J; junction bases left unmatched: 6. The CDR3 contains 16 residues. As DNA, the CDR3 is TGCGCCAGCAGCCAATCTCAGGGGGGAACTAACTATGGCTACACCTTC. Translated, it gives CASSQSQGGTNYGYTF.

This clone appeared a few times. The chain links TRBV23-1 to TRBJ2-2; 10 positions agree with TRBD2. TRBV23-1 is reported as an ORF; its role is uncertain. Trimming cost V 6 bases and J 5 bases; bases outside gene matches: 12. The CDR3 is made up of 17 amino acids. CDR3 region: CASRGTTSGRATGELFF. CDR3 coding DNA: TGCGCCAGCAGGGGGACCACAAGCGGGAGGGCGACCGGGGAGCTGTTTTTT.

In this sample, this clone turned up once. The J gene is TRBJ1-2, the V gene TRBV7-2, with TRBD1 as a possible D gene (6 bases). The germline V and J ends were trimmed by 2 bases and 3 bases, with 10 bases remaining between them. CDR3 size: 14 residues. Germline V gives CDR1 SGHTA, CDR2 FQGNSA. The CDR3: CASSLFSGDYGYTF. Here the CDR3 DNA reads TGTGCCAGCAGCTTATTTTCAGGGGACTATGGCTACACCTTC.

The chain carries TRBV23-1 and TRBJ2-1; D is perhaps TRBD2 (6 bases). TRBV23-1 belongs to the ORF category, with a function that is uncertain. CDR3 length: 14 residues. Trimming took 10 bases from V and 3 from J, leaving 16 bases between them. CDR3 sequence: CANLVGGDYNEQFF. In nucleotides, the CDR3 is TGCGCCAACCTAGTCGGGGGAGACTACAATGAGCAGTTCTTC.

The chain recombines TRBV19 with TRBJ1-2; the D is unclear. CDR3 length: 12 residues. Trimming cost V 6 bases and J 4 bases, with 9 bases left between them. The V gene's germline CDR1 is LNHDA and CDR2 SQIVND (reference sequence). The CDR3 region has the DNA TGTGCCAGTAGGGTAGCCTCCTATGGCTACACCTTC. Protein sequence: CASRVASYGYTF. The whole variable domain, remainder taken from reference TRBV19 and TRBJ1-2, is DGGITQSPKYLFRKEGQNVTLSCEQNLNHDAMYWYRQDPGQGLRLIYYSQIVNDFQKGDIAEGYSVSREKKESFPLTVTSAQKNPTAFYLCASRVASYGYTFGSGTRLTVV.

The CDR3 loop reads CASRPLAGGGTEQFF. DNA of the CDR3: TGTGCCAGCAGACCCCTAGCGGGGGGAGGGACGGAGCAGTTCTTC. The rearrangement uses TRBV5-8 and TRBJ2-1; 11 bases line up with TRBD2. Trimming removed 5 bases from V and 10 bases from J; junction bases left unmatched: 11. CDR1 and CDR2 (germline): SGHTS, YDEGEE. The CDR3 is 15 residues long.

The chain couples TRBV2 to TRBJ2-7; 8 positions match TRBD1. Germline assignment: CDR1 SNHLY and CDR2 FYNNEI. The CDR3 is made up of 14 amino acids. V dropped 5 bases and J dropped 3; count of bases not matched to a gene: 6. CDR3 sequence (DNA): TGTGCCAGCAGTCTGGGGACAGGAGTCTACGAGCAGTACTTC. Its translation: CASSLGTGVYEQYF.

J is TRBJ1-1 and V is TRBV5-1; D perhaps matches TRBD1 (5 bases). Trimming cost V 0 bases and J 1 base, with 7 bases left between them. CDR1 and CDR2 (germline): SGHRS, YFSETQ. The CDR3 extends over 14 amino acids. The CDR3: CASSLETANTEAFF. The CDR3 DNA is TGCGCCAGCAGCTTGGAGACAGCGAACACTGAAGCTTTCTTT.

The chain employs TRBV19 and TRBJ2-2; 7 bases map to TRBD2. The CDR3 sequence is 14 residues long. V was clipped by 5 bases and J by 3 bases; unmatched bases: 3. Germline values: CDR1 LNHDA, CDR2 SQIVND (reference sequence). CDR3 region: CASSERDYTGELFF. In DNA, the CDR3 is TGTGCCAGTAGTGAGCGGGACTACACCGGGGAGCTGTTTTTT.

The chain uses TRBV6-1 and TRBJ1-5; perhaps TRBD1 as D (5 bases). Germline CDR1 MNHNS, CDR2 SASEGT. Deletions cut 6 bases from V and 0 bases from J, with 12 bases between. This CDR3 region has 15 residues. The DNA for the CDR3 is TGTGCCAGCAGGCGTGAGACAGATAGCAATCAGCCCCAGCATTTT. Amino acids: CASRRETDSNQPQHF.

The chain links TRBV11-2 to TRBJ2-1, with D maybe TRBD2 (5 bases). The CDR3 is 16 amino acids. V was shortened by 2 bases and J by 4 bases, with 15 bases between the two germline ends. From germline, CDR1 is SGHAT and CDR2 FQNNGV. The CDR3 DNA is TGTGCCAGCAGCTTAAGTCCTTCAAGCGGTTACAATGAGCAGTTCTTC. Translated, it gives CASSLSPSSGYNEQFF.

The chain joins TRBV27 to TRBJ2-1; D may be TRBD2 (6 bases). The CDR3 totals 15 residues. Germline V gene data show CDR1 as MNHEY and CDR2 as SMNVEV (reference sequence). Trimming took 5 bases from V and 9 from J, leaving 20 bases between them. The CDR3 nucleotides are TGTGCCAGCAGTCAAACCCTCGGGGGTTTTACTGAGCAGTTCTTC. This encodes CASSQTLGGFTEQFF.

The V call is TRBV5-6, the J call TRBJ2-5, with 8 bases identical to TRBD1. This CDR3 has 14 amino acids. Trimming removed 0 bases from V and 5 bases from J; junction bases left unmatched: 3. CDR1 is SGHDT, CDR2 YYEEEE, per germline. The CDR3 sequence: CASSLGTGLETQYF. DNA for the CDR3: TGTGCCAGCAGCTTGGGGACAGGGCTCGAGACCCAGTACTTC.

The chain joins TRBV7-9 to TRBJ2-3, with 9 bases matching TRBD1. V lost 3 bases, J lost 3 bases, and 4 bases stayed unmatched. In germline, CDR1 is SEHNR, CDR2 FQNEAQ (reference sequence). This CDR3 spans 15 amino acids. The CDR3 nucleotides are TGTGCCAGCAGCTTGGGGACAGGGTCGACAGATACGCAGTATTTT. It codes for CASSLGTGSTDTQYF.

J is TRBJ2-1 and V is TRBV7-3; D is perhaps TRBD1 (5 bases). V was trimmed by 4 bases and J by 9 bases, leaving 16 bases between them. Germline assignment: CDR1 SGHTA and CDR2 FQGTGA. This CDR3 region has 14 residues. CDR3 residues: CASSSLGHLLEQFF. The DNA for the CDR3 is TGTGCCAGCAGCTCTCTCGGACATCTACTTGAGCAGTTCTTC.

This clone turned up a few times. The J gene is TRBJ1-2, the V gene TRBV20-1, with D maybe TRBD1 (6 bases). The CDR3 runs to 11 residues. Trimming removed 6 bases from V and 6 bases from J, with 11 bases in between. Germline values: CDR1 DFQATT, CDR2 SNEGSKA (reference sequence). The CDR3 is CSATWTDGYTF. DNA of the CDR3: TGCAGTGCCACCTGGACAGATGGCTACACCTTC.

The CDR3 nucleotides read TGTGCCAGCAGTGAAGAACTAGCGGGCTCCTACGAGCAGTACTTC. This translates into CASSEELAGSYEQYF. The genes are TRBV2 and TRBJ2-7, with 9 bases identical to TRBD2. With 1 base clipped from V and 0 bases from J, the junction kept 1 base outside the gene matches. The CDR3 is 15 residues long. In germline, CDR1 is SNHLY, CDR2 FYNNEI.

The table lists this clone with many counts. The junction shows a germline mismatch at one end, possibly a read error. The V and J genes are TRBV7-7 and TRBJ2-2; D unclear. This CDR3 contains 16 residues. Germline V gene lookup returns CDR1 SSHAT and CDR2 FNYEAQ (reference sequence). The CDR3 is CASSLEAGQNTGELFF. CDR3 coding DNA: TGTGCTAGCAGCTTAGAAGCCGGTCAGAACACCGGGGAGCTGTTTTTT. The complete variable domain, with remaining parts taken from reference TRBV7-7 and TRBJ2-2, reads GAGVSQSPRYKVTKRGQDVTLRCDPISSHATLYWYQQALGQGPEFLTYFNYEAQPDKSGLPSDRFSAERPEGSISTLTIQRTEQRDSAMYRCASSLEAGQNTGELFFGEGSRLTVL.

This clone turned up a few times. The chain has TRBV28 and TRBJ2-7, with 10 bases fitting TRBD1. V shed 7 bases, J shed 3 bases, and the junction held 3 bases outside the gene matches. This CDR3 region has 13 residues. Looked up from germline, CDR1 is MDHEN and CDR2 is SYDVKM. CDR3 sequence reads: CASIRTGGYEQYF. The CDR3 DNA is TGTGCCAGCATCCGGACAGGGGGCTACGAGCAGTACTTC.

The chain couples TRBV27 to TRBJ2-3, with 9 bases that match TRBD2. V gave up 2 bases and J gave up 4 bases; unmatched junction bases: 4. Germline-derived CDR1 and CDR2 are MNHEY and SMNVEV (reference sequence). The CDR3 totals 15 residues. The CDR3 sequence is CASSLIAGAPDTQYF. The CDR3 region has the DNA TGTGCCAGCAGTTTAATAGCGGGAGCGCCAGATACGCAGTATTTT.

V usage is TRBV6-5 and J usage is TRBJ2-5, with 9 bases matching TRBD1. With 6 bases clipped from V and 4 bases from J, the junction kept 3 bases outside the gene matches. From germline, CDR1 is MNHEY and CDR2 SVGAGI. The CDR3 consists of 13 residues. The CDR3: CASSDRGTETQYF. The CDR3 nucleotides are TGTGCCAGCAGCGACAGGGGGACAGAGACCCAGTACTTC.

This chain joins TRBV28 and TRBJ2-7, with TRBD1 matching 7 bases. The CDR3 is 13 residues long. V trimming: 10 bases; J trimming: 4 bases; junction bases outside the gene matches: 10. Germline values: CDR1 MDHEN, CDR2 SYDVKM. This chain's CDR3 is CAIQRTGGYEQYF. The DNA for the CDR3 is TGTGCCATCCAACGGACAGGCGGGTACGAGCAGTACTTC.

The chain joins TRBV9 to TRBJ2-3, with TRBD2 identical over 9 bases. The V gene end was trimmed by 2 bases and the J gene end by 1 base; junction bases not matched to a gene: 5. This CDR3 has 16 amino acids. Per the germline V gene, CDR1 is SGDLS and CDR2 is YYNGEE. This CDR3 is CASSVAGGWGTDTQYF. CDR3 nucleotides: TGTGCCAGCAGCGTTGCGGGGGGGTGGGGCACAGATACGCAGTATTTT.